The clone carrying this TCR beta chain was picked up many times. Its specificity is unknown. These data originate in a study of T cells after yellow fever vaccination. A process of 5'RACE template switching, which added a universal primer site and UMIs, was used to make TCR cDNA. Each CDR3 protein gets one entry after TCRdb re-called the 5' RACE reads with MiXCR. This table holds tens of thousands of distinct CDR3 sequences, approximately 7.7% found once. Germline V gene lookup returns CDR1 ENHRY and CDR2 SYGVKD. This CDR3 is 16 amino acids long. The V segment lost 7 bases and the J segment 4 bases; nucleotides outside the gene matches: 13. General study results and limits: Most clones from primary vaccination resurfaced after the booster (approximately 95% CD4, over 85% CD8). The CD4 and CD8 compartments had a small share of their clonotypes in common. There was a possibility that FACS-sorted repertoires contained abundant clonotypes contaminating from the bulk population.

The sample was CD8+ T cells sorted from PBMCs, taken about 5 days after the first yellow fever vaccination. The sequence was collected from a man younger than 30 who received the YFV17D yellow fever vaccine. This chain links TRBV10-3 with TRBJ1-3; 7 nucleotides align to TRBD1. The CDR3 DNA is TGTGCCATCAAGGGGGCGGACCACCCATTGGGAAACACCATATATTTT. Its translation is CAIKGADHPLGNTIYF.